The 28 T cell receptor beta chains below were found in one sample sequenced in a study of long-term antiretroviral therapy in people with HIV. immunoSEQ v3.0 was run at survey level. Measured with immunoSEQ multiplex PCR; TCRdb has only the in-frame clones, and not every one. The repertoire holds about 35,000 clones, 60% to 75% seen once, with 3% to 4% in the top ten. Specimen: unsorted PBMCs, collected 3 years after starting antiretroviral therapy. The receptors here all came from a man aged 45 to 65 with HIV.

The rearrangement links TRBV23-1 to TRBJ2-2, with 11 bases lining up with TRBD2. TRBV23-1 qualifies as an ORF whose function is uncertain. Trimming cost V 4 bases and J 3 bases; bases outside gene matches: 10. CDR3 length equals 18 residues. This chain's CDR3 is CASSLETSGSSDTGELFF. DNA for the CDR3: TGCGCCAGCAGTCTAGAAACTAGCGGGAGTTCAGACACCGGGGAGCTGTTTTTT.

This chain connects TRBV5-8 to TRBJ1-4; D uncertain. Per the germline V gene, CDR1 is SGHTS and CDR2 is YDEGEE. Trimming pared 2 bases from V and 2 bases from J, leaving 13 bases between. This CDR3 has 16 amino acids. The CDR3 region has the DNA TGTGCCAGCAGCTTCGCCACCACCGCGACTAATGAAAAACTGTTTTTT. It is translated as CASSFATTATNEKLFF.

This clone turned up a few times. V is TRBV19 and J is TRBJ2-7; D unresolved. The V gene's germline CDR1 is LNHDA and CDR2 SQIVND (reference sequence). V was cut by 5 bases and J by 5 bases, with 10 bases left in between. The CDR3 has 12 amino acids. This CDR3 reads CASSLFRDEQYF. The DNA for the CDR3 is TGTGCCAGTAGTCTGTTTCGGGACGAGCAGTACTTC.

The J gene is TRBJ1-5, the V gene TRBV27; 7 nucleotides align to TRBD1. The V gene's germline CDR1 is MNHEY and CDR2 SMNVEV (reference sequence). V was clipped by 6 bases and J by 9 bases; unmatched bases: 5. The CDR3 sequence is 12 residues long. CDR3 DNA: TGTGCCAGCAGCTTCTACAGGGGGCCCCAGCATTTT. Protein sequence: CASSFYRGPQHF.

This clone showed up just a few times. The rearrangement joins TRBV2 to TRBJ2-7, with TRBD1 matching over 7 bases. Unmatched junction bases numbered 7, after V lost 8 bases and J lost 3 bases. This CDR3 contains 13 residues. CDR1 and CDR2 (germline): SNHLY, FYNNEI. The CDR3 nucleotides are TGTGCCAGCGTCCGGGACAGCCTCTACGAGCAGTACTTC. It codes for CASVRDSLYEQYF.

The chain recombines TRBV28 with TRBJ2-7; D is perhaps TRBD1 (6 bases). Germline-derived CDR1 and CDR2 are MDHEN and SYDVKM. Trimming pared 8 bases from V and 4 bases from J, leaving 21 bases between. CDR3 length: 15 residues. This CDR3 is CASGQASTGWYEQYF. CDR3 DNA sequence: TGTGCCAGCGGCCAGGCGTCCACAGGGTGGTACGAGCAGTACTTC.

This clone was counted once. The V gene is TRBV7-2, the J gene TRBJ2-1; D gene uncertain. The CDR3 covers 16 residues. The germline V and J ends were trimmed by 1 base and 3 bases, with 13 bases remaining between them. Germline assignment: CDR1 SGHTA and CDR2 FQGNSA. CDR3 nucleotides: TGTGCCAGCAGCTTAGAGGACGGACCCTTCTACAATGAGCAGTTCTTC. Protein sequence: CASSLEDGPFYNEQFF.

V is TRBV7-6 and J is TRBJ2-7, with D perhaps TRBD1 (6 bases). V gave up 3 bases and J gave up 2 bases, with 11 bases separating them. The CDR3 length is 14 residues. Germline V CDR1 and CDR2: SGHVS, FNYEAQ. As DNA, the CDR3 is TGTGCCAGCAGCTTCACCAGGGGAACCTACGAGCAGTACTTC. Translated: CASSFTRGTYEQYF.

The J gene is TRBJ2-1, the V gene TRBV18, with TRBD1 matching over 8 bases. V was pared by 5 bases and J by 4 bases, with 1 base of the junction left unmatched. The CDR3 totals 13 residues. CDR1 and CDR2 (germline): KGHSH, LQKENI. CDR3 sequence: CASSDRGYNEQFF. The CDR3 nucleotides are TGTGCCAGCTCAGACAGGGGTTACAATGAGCAGTTCTTC.

The V call is TRBV9, the J call TRBJ2-7; TRBD2 agrees at 10 bases. Germline values: CDR1 SGDLS, CDR2 YYNGEE. Trimming removed 1 base from V and 4 bases from J; junction bases left unmatched: 5. This CDR3 has 15 residues. The CDR3 sequence: CASSVQASGGYEQYF. DNA of the CDR3: TGTGCCAGCAGCGTACAAGCTAGCGGGGGTTACGAGCAGTACTTC.

The V call is TRBV19, the J call TRBJ2-7; 8 bases fit TRBD1. Trimming at V came to 8 bases and at J to 5 bases, leaving 8 bases not matched to a gene. The germline V gene has CDR1 LNHDA and CDR2 SQIVND (reference sequence). This CDR3 comprises 13 residues. The CDR3 DNA sequence: TGTGCCAGTGCCGGGACAGGACAAAACGAGCAGTACTTC. Translated: CASAGTGQNEQYF.

The chain carries TRBV9 and TRBJ2-1; tentative D call: TRBD2 (6 bases). The CDR3 has 14 amino acids. CDR1 SGDLS and CDR2 YYNGEE come from the germline V gene. V dropped 0 bases and J dropped 15 bases, with 19 bases sitting between them. The CDR3 region has the DNA TGTGCCAGCAGCGTAGAGCGTAGCGGCATTCTACCGTTCTTC. This codes for CASSVERSGILPFF. Combining the CDR3 with reference TRBV9 and TRBJ2-1 gives the whole variable domain DSGVTQTPKHLITATGQRVTLRCSPRSGDLSVYWYQQSLDQGLQFLIQYYNGEERAKGNILERFSAQQFPDLHSELNLSSLELGDSALYFCASSVERSGILPFFGPGTRLTVL.

A few counts support this clone. This chain joins TRBV6-4 and TRBJ2-7, with 7 bases aligning to TRBD2. V gave up 0 bases and J gave up 4 bases; unmatched junction bases: 6. The V gene's germline CDR1 is MRHNA and CDR2 SNTAGT. This CDR3 spans 15 amino acids. The CDR3 here is CASSDSGSGQYEQYF. DNA of the CDR3: TGTGCCAGCAGTGACTCTGGTAGCGGGCAATACGAGCAGTACTTC.

V is TRBV28 and J is TRBJ1-1; D ambiguous. The V gene lost 2 bases and the J gene lost 0 bases, with 10 bases spanning the gap. CDR3 length: 15 amino acids. Germline loops: CDR1 MDHEN, CDR2 SYDVKM. Written as DNA, the CDR3 is TGTGCCAGCAGTTTACGGTTTACCTTGAACACTGAAGCTTTCTTT. It yields the protein CASSLRFTLNTEAFF. The full variable domain, completed using reference TRBV28 and TRBJ1-1, is DVKVTQSSRYLVKRTGEKVFLECVQDMDHENMFWYRQDPGLGLRLIYFSYDVKMKEKGDIPEGYSVSREKKERFSLILESASTNQTSMYLCASSLRFTLNTEAFFGQGTRLTVV.

This clone was counted a single time. The chain uses TRBV6-5 and TRBJ2-7; TRBD1 matches 9 bases. V gave up 7 bases and J gave up 2 bases; unmatched junction bases: 9. Per germline, CDR1 MNHEY and CDR2 SVGAGI. The CDR3 sequence is 15 residues long. The chain's CDR3 is CASTPKWTGAYEQYF. The CDR3 DNA reads as TGTGCCAGCACCCCGAAATGGACAGGGGCCTACGAGCAGTACTTC.

This sequence joins TRBV5-8 and TRBJ1-4; no clear D. Trimming took off 9 bases at V and 0 bases at J, with 9 bases between the two ends. The CDR3 runs 13 residues. The germline CDR1 and CDR2 sequences are SGHTS and YDEGEE. The chain's CDR3 is CATKTATNEKLFF. Here the CDR3 DNA reads TGTGCCACCAAGACCGCAACTAATGAAAAACTGTTTTTT.

The V gene is TRBV19, the J gene TRBJ1-1; possible D gene TRBD1, 5 bases. V lost 3 bases and J lost 3, with 11 bases in between. This CDR3 has 14 amino acids. Germline V gene sequence: CDR1 LNHDA, CDR2 SQIVND (reference sequence). CDR3 sequence: CASSMGGLDTEAFF. The CDR3 DNA follows: TGTGCCAGTAGTATGGGGGGTTTAGACACTGAAGCTTTCTTT.

The table lists this clone with a count of one. The chain has TRBV7-2 and TRBJ2-6; D gene uncertain. V dropped 6 bases and J dropped 0 bases, with 9 bases sitting between them. This CDR3 has 15 residues. CDR1 is SGHTA, CDR2 FQGNSA, per germline. The CDR3 loop reads CASRPDNSGANVLTF. CDR3 in DNA: TGTGCCAGCAGGCCTGACAACTCTGGGGCCAACGTCCTGACTTTC.

The gene calls are TRBV5-1 and TRBJ2-3, with 7 positions matching TRBD1. The CDR3 has 14 residues. V lost 7 bases, J lost 0 bases, and 5 bases stayed unmatched. Germline CDR1 SGHRS, CDR2 YFSETQ. The CDR3 protein is CASFPGQSTDTQYF. The CDR3 DNA is TGCGCCAGCTTTCCGGGACAGAGCACAGATACGCAGTATTTT.

The chain employs TRBV4-1 and TRBJ1-1, with D possibly matching TRBD1 (6 bases). Trimming shortened V by 6 bases and J by 5 bases, and 13 bases separated the two germline ends. The CDR3 has 13 residues. Germline V CDR1 and CDR2: MGHRA, YSYEKL. CDR3 in DNA: TGCGCCAGCAGTCTGAGGGGGGAGACTGAAGCTTTCTTT. Encoded protein: CASSLRGETEAFF.

In this sample, this clone turned up once. The chain links TRBV14 to TRBJ2-3, with TRBD2 matching over 14 bases. From germline, CDR1 is SGHDN and CDR2 FVKESK. The CDR3 is 20 residues long. With V trimmed by 0 bases and J by 1 base, 9 bases remained unmatched. The CDR3 DNA is TGTGCCAGCAGCCAAGATCTGACTAGCGGGGGGGTCTATGGCACAGATACGCAGTATTTT. This codes for CASSQDLTSGGVYGTDTQYF.

The chain uses TRBV7-2 and TRBJ2-7; 7 bases are shared with TRBD2. Germline CDR1 and CDR2: SGHTA and FQGNSA. V was clipped by 1 base and J by 3 bases; unmatched bases: 3. The length of the CDR3 is 14 residues. CDR3 sequence: CASSLEVAGYEQYF. DNA of the CDR3: TGTGCCAGCAGCTTAGAGGTAGCGGGCTACGAGCAGTACTTC.

The CDR3 DNA reads TGTGCCAGTAGTATACCCCGGCGGACAACTAATGAAAAACTGTTTTTT. Encoded protein: CASSIPRRTTNEKLFF. The chain carries TRBV19 and TRBJ1-4; no definite D call. The CDR3 loop spans 16 amino acids. V was pared by 2 bases and J by 0 bases, with 10 bases between. Per the germline V gene, CDR1 is LNHDA and CDR2 is SQIVND (reference sequence).

This rearrangement joins TRBV10-3 to TRBJ1-2; 8 nucleotides match TRBD1. Germline CDR1 reads ENHRY; CDR2 reads SYGVKD. This CDR3 spans 13 amino acids. V trimming: 5 bases; J trimming: 7 bases; junction bases outside the gene matches: 6. The CDR3 region is CAISTGTGSGYTF. CDR3 sequence (DNA): TGTGCCATCAGTACCGGGACAGGTTCTGGCTACACCTTC.

This clone turned up a few times. This chain joins TRBV6-5 and TRBJ2-7; 7 bases map to TRBD1. The CDR3 length is 14 residues. The J segment lost 5 bases and the V segment lost 5 bases, leaving 9 bases of the junction unmatched. Germline CDR1 MNHEY, CDR2 SVGAGI. CDR3: CASSTETGTHEQYF. In DNA form, the CDR3 reads TGTGCCAGCAGTACCGAGACAGGGACCCACGAGCAGTACTTC.

The chain joins TRBV9 to TRBJ2-7, with D uncertain. Trimming cost V 0 bases and J 0 bases, with 7 bases left between them. This CDR3 has 14 amino acids. Germline V gene lookup returns CDR1 SGDLS and CDR2 YYNGEE. CDR3 nucleotide sequence: TGTGCCAGCAGCGTAGGCCCCCACTCCTACGAGCAGTACTTC. This encodes CASSVGPHSYEQYF.

V and J are TRBV5-1 and TRBJ2-4; D is possibly TRBD1 (5 bases). Germline CDR1 is SGHRS and CDR2 is YFSETQ. This CDR3 contains 14 residues. With 2 bases removed from V and 4 bases from J, the gap between germline ends came to 10 bases. CDR3 sequence: CASSFFREKNIQYF. The CDR3 nucleotides read TGCGCCAGCAGCTTTTTCAGGGAAAAAAACATTCAGTACTTC.

The genes are TRBV7-9 and TRBJ2-5, with D possibly being TRBD1 or TRBD2 (5 bases each). Germline V gives CDR1 SEHNR, CDR2 FQNEAQ (reference sequence). This CDR3 is 12 amino acids long. Deletions cut 6 bases from V and 2 bases from J, with 7 bases between. The CDR3 sequence: CASRRGQETQYF. CDR3 coding DNA: TGTGCCAGCAGGAGGGGACAAGAGACCCAGTACTTC.